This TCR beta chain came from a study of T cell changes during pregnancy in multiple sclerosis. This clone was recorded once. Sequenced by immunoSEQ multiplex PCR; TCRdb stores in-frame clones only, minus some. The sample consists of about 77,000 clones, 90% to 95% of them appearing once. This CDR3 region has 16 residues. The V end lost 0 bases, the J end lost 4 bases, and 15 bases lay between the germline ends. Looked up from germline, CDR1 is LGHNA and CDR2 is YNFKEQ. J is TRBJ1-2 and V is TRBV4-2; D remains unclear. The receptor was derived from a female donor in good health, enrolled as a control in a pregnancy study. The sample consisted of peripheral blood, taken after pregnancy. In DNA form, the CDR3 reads TGTGCCAGCAGCCAAGAAGCCCCCCCAGGCGCCTATGGCTACACCTTC. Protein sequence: CASSQEAPPGAYGYTF.